Shown below are 6 T cell receptor beta chains from a single sample sequenced in a study of cytomegalovirus exposure and HLA in healthy donors. PCR involved 60 Vbeta and 13 Jbeta primers. Assay used: immunoSEQ multiplex PCR; TCRdb lists only in-frame clones, some missing. The table has over 150,000 clones, 60% to 80% seen once. Sample: PBMCs. These receptors originate from a woman in her 30s in good health and CMV-seropositive.

The CDR3 nucleotides read TGCGCCAGCAGCAGAGACAGGGGGCCTGGAAACACCATATATTTT. The encoded protein is CASSRDRGPGNTIYF. This chain uses TRBV5-1 with TRBJ1-3, with 10 bases aligning to TRBD1. V trimming: 4 bases; J trimming: 2 bases; junction bases outside the gene matches: 3. CDR3 length equals 15 residues. The germline gives CDR1 SGHRS, CDR2 YFSETQ.

This chain joins TRBV18 and TRBJ2-7, with 8 nucleotides matching TRBD1. J was trimmed by 2 bases and V by 3 bases; bases with no gene match: 3. Germline assignment: CDR1 KGHSH and CDR2 LQKENI. This CDR3 region has 14 residues. The CDR3 sequence: CASSPGTGPYEQYF. CDR3 bases: TGTGCCAGCTCACCCGGGACAGGACCCTACGAGCAGTACTTC.

V and J are TRBV28 and TRBJ1-2; 7 bases align to TRBD1. This CDR3 comprises 11 residues. CDR1 is MDHEN and CDR2 is SYDVKM in the germline V gene. CDR3 loop: CVSGTDYGYTF. The CDR3 DNA reads TGTGTCTCCGGGACAGATTATGGCTACACCTTC.

CDR3 sequence reads: CASSEGGGYTF. CDR3 DNA: TGTGCCAGCAGTGAGGGTGGCGGCTACACCTTC. The chain couples TRBV28 to TRBJ1-2; D remains unclear. V dropped 5 bases and J dropped 8 bases, with 9 bases sitting between them. CDR1 MDHEN and CDR2 SYDVKM come from the germline V gene. The CDR3 runs 11 residues.

This clone has just a few counts. The chain has TRBV9 and TRBJ1-3; D gene unclear. The CDR3 length is 15 residues. The V gene's germline CDR1 is SGDLS and CDR2 YYNGEE. Trimming removed 0 bases from V and 0 bases from J, with 7 bases in between. CDR3 amino acids: CASSVDPSSGNTIYF. The CDR3 DNA reads TGTGCCAGCAGCGTAGATCCTAGCTCTGGAAACACCATATATTTT.

Only one count was recorded for this clone. J is TRBJ2-1 and V is TRBV7-2; D ambiguous. From germline, CDR1 is SGHTA and CDR2 FQGNSA. CDR3 size: 15 residues. The germline V and J ends were trimmed by 4 bases and 3 bases, with 13 bases remaining between them. CDR3: CASSSRMAVYNEQFF. CDR3 nucleotides: TGTGCCAGCAGCTCCCGGATGGCGGTCTACAATGAGCAGTTCTTC.